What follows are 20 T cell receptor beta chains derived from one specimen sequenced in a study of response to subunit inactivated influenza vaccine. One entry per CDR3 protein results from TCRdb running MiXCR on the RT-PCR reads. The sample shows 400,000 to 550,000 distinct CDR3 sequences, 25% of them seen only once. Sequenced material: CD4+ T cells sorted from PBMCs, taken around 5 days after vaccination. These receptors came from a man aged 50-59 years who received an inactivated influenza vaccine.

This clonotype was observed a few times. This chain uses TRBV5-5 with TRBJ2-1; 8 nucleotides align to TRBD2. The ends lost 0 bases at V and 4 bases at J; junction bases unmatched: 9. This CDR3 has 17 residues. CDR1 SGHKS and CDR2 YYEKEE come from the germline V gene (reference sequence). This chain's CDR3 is CASSLVSGAGVYNEQFF. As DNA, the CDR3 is TGTGCCAGCAGCTTGGTTTCTGGAGCGGGGGTTTACAATGAGCAGTTCTTC.

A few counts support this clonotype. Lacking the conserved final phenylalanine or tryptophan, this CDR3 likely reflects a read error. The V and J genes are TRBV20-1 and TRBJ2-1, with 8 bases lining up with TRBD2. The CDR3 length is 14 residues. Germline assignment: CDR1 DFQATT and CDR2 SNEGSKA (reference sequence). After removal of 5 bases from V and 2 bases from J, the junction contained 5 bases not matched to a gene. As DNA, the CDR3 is TGCAGTGCTCAGCGGGAGAGGCCCTACAATGAGCAGTTCTTG. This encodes CSAQRERPYNEQFL.

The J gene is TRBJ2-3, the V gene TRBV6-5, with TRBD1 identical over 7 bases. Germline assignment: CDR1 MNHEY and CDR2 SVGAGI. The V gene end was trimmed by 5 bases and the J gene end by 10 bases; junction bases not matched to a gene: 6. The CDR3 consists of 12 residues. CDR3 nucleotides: TGTGCCAGCAGTAGAGGGGGCATGGCGCAGTATTTT. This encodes CASSRGGMAQYF.

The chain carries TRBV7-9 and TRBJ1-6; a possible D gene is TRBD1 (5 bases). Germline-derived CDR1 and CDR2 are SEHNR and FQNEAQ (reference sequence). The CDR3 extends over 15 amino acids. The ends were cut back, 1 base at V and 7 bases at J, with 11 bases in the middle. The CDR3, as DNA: TGTGCCAGCAGCTTAGAGGGACTGAGGAATTCACCCCTCCACTTT. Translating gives CASSLEGLRNSPLHF.

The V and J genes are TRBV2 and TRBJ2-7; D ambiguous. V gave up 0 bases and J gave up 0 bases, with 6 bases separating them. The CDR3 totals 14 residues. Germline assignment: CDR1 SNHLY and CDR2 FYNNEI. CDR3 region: CASSEAPGSYEQYF. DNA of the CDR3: TGTGCCAGCAGTGAAGCGCCGGGCTCCTACGAGCAGTACTTC. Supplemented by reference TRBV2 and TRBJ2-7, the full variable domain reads EPEVTQTPSHQVTQMGQEVILRCVPISNHLYFYWYRQILGQKVEFLVSFYNNEISEKSEIFDDQFSVERPDGSNFTLKIRSTKLEDSAMYFCASSEAPGSYEQYFGPGTRLTVT.

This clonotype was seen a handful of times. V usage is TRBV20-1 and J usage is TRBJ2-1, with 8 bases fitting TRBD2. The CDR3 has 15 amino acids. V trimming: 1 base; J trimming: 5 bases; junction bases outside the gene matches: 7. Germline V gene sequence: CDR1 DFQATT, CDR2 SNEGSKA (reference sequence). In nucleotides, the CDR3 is TGCAGTGCTAGAGTCCCGGGACTAGTCAACAATGAGCAGTTCTTC. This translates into CSARVPGLVNNEQFF.

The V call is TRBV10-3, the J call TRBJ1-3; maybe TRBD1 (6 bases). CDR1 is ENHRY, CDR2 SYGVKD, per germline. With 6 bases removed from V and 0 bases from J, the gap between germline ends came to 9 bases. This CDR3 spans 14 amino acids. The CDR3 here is CAIRGQSSGNTIYF. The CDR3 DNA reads TGTGCCATCAGAGGACAGAGCTCTGGAAACACCATATATTTT.

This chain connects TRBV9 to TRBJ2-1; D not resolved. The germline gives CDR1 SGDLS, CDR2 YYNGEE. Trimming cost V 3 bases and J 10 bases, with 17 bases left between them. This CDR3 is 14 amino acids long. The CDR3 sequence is CASSEDPNMGEQFF. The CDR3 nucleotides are TGTGCCAGCAGCGAGGATCCTAACATGGGGGAGCAGTTCTTC.

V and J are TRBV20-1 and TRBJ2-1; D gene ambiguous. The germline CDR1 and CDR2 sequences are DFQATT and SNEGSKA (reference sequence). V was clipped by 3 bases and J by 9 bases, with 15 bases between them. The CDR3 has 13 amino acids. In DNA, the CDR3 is TGCAGTGCTAGGGTCGGTGGAGTACTTGAGCAGTTCTTC. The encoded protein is CSARVGGVLEQFF.

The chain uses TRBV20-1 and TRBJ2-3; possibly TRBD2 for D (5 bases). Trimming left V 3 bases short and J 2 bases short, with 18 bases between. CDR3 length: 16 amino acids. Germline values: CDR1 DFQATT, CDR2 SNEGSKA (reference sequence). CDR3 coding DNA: TGCAGTGCTAGTCCCCGCCTAGCCCTGCCCACAGATACGCAGTATTTT. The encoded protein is CSASPRLALPTDTQYF.

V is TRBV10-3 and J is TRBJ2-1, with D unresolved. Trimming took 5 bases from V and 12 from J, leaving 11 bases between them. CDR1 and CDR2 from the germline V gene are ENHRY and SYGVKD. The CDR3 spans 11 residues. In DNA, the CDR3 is TGTGCCATCAGTAAGGACGAGCTGCAGTTCTTC. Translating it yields CAISKDELQFF.

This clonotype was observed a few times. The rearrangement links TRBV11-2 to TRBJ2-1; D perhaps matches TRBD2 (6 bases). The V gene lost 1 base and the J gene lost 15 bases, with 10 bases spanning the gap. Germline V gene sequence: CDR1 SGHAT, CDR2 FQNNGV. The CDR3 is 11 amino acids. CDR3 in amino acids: CASSLGGEWFF. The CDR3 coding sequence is TGTGCCAGCAGCTTAGGCGGGGAGTGGTTCTTC.

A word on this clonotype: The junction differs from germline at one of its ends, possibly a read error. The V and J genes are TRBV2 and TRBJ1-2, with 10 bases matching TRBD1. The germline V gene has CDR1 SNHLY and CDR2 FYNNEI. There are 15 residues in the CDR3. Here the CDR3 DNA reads TGTGCCAGCAGTGAAGCGCTTTGGACAGGGGGGATCATTTATTTC. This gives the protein CASSEALWTGGIIYF. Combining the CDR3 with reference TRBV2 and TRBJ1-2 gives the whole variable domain EPEVTQTPSHQVTQMGQEVILRCVPISNHLYFYWYRQILGQKVEFLVSFYNNEISEKSEIFDDQFSVERPDGSNFTLKIRSTKLEDSAMYFCASSEALWTGGIIYFGSGTRLTVV.

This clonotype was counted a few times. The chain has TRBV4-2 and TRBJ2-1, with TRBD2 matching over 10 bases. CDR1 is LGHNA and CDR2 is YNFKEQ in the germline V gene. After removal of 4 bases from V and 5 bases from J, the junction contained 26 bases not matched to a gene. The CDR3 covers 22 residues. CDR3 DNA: TGTGCCAGCAGCCCCCGGCCCCGACTCACCTCAGCCGGGACTAGCGATCACAATGAGCAGTTCTTC. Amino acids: CASSPRPRLTSAGTSDHNEQFF.

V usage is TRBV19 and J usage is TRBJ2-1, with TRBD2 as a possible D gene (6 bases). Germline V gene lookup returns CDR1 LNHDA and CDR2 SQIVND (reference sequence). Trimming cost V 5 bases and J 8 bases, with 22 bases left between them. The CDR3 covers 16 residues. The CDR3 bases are TGTGCCAGTAGTTGGCGTTCGTCGGGGGTAAGTGATGAGCAGTTCTTC. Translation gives CASSWRSSGVSDEQFF.

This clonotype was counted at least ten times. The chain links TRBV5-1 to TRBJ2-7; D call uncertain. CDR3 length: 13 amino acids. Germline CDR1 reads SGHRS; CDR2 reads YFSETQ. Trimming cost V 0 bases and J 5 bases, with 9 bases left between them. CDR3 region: CASSLGRVDEQYF. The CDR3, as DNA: TGCGCCAGCAGCTTGGGTAGGGTCGACGAGCAGTACTTC. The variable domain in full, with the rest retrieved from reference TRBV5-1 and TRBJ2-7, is KAGVTQTPRYLIKTRGQQVTLSCSPISGHRSVSWYQQTPGQGLQFLFEYFSETQRNKGNFPGRFSGRQFSNSRSEMNVSTLELGDSALYLCASSLGRVDEQYFGPGTRLTVT.

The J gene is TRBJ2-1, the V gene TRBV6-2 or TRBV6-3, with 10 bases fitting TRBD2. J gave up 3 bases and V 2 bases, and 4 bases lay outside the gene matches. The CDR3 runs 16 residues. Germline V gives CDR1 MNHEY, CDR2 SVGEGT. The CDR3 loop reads CASSYVAGGVYNEQFF. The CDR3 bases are TGTGCCAGCAGTTACGTAGCGGGAGGAGTCTACAATGAGCAGTTCTTC.

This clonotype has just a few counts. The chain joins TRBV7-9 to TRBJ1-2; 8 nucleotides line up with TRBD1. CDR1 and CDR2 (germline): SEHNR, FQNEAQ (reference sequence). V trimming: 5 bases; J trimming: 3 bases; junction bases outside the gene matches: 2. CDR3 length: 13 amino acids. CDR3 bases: TGTGCCAGCAGCGGACAGGGCGACTATGGCTACACCTTC. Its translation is CASSGQGDYGYTF. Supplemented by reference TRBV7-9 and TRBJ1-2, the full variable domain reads DTGVSQNPRHKITKRGQNVTFRCDPISEHNRLYWYRQTLGQGPEFLTYFQNEAQLEKSRLLSDRFSAERPKGSFSTLEIQRTEQGDSAMYLCASSGQGDYGYTFGSGTRLTVV.

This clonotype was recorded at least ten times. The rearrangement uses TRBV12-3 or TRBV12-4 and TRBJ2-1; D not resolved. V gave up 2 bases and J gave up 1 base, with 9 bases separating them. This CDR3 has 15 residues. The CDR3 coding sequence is TGTGCCAGCAGTTTACGGAAAGGGTCCTACAATGAGCAGTTCTTC. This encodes CASSLRKGSYNEQFF.

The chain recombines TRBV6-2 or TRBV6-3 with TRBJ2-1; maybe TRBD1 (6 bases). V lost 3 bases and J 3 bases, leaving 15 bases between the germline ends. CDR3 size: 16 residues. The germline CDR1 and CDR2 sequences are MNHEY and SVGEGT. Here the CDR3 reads CASSYYRDTNYNEQFF. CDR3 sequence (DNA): TGTGCCAGCAGTTATTATCGGGACACGAACTACAATGAGCAGTTCTTC.